Below, 32 T cell receptor beta chains from the same sample are listed, as sequenced in a study of blood T cell repertoires in COVID-19. Produced via immunoSEQ multiplex PCR; TCRdb's table is partial and in-frame only. This sample has around 270,000 clones, with around nine tenths found just once. The sample consisted of peripheral blood. The receptors were gathered from a man aged 35 to 55 with acute or convalescent COVID-19.

The CDR3 here is CASSWPGSGELFF. CDR3 DNA sequence: TGTGCCAGCAGTTGGCCGGGGTCCGGGGAGCTGTTTTTT. J is TRBJ2-2 and V is TRBV27, with D perhaps matching TRBD2 (5 bases). Between the trimmed V and J ends, which lost 4 bases and 6 bases, there was a span of 9 bases. The CDR3 covers 13 residues. Germline V gene data show CDR1 as MNHEY and CDR2 as SMNVEV (reference sequence).

The chain is built from TRBV28 and TRBJ2-7; 7 positions match TRBD2. Germline assignment: CDR1 MDHEN and CDR2 SYDVKM. This CDR3 comprises 16 residues. Unmatched junction bases numbered 8, after V lost 0 bases and J lost 3 bases. In DNA, the CDR3 is TGTGCCAGCAGTTTATGGGGGTGGGAGGGCAACTACGAGCAGTACTTC. This sequence encodes CASSLWGWEGNYEQYF.

The chain combines TRBV10-2 with TRBJ1-3; 12 nucleotides line up with TRBD1. The V and J ends lost 4 bases and 4 bases, in that order; junction bases with no gene match: 5. The germline gives CDR1 WSHSY, CDR2 SAAADI. The CDR3 covers 16 residues. The CDR3 nucleotides read TGCGCCAGCAGTGGGGGACAGGGGGCGGGAGGAAACACCATATATTTT. Translation: CASSGGQGAGGNTIYF.

The rearrangement links TRBV28 to TRBJ2-2; D unclear. Germline CDR1 MDHEN, CDR2 SYDVKM. V was clipped by 5 bases and J by 5 bases, with 6 bases between them. This CDR3 region has 12 residues. DNA of the CDR3: TGTGCCAGCAGTACTCCGACCGGGGAGCTGTTTTTT. It specifies CASSTPTGELFF. Drawing the rest from reference TRBV28 and TRBJ2-2, the complete variable domain is DVKVTQSSRYLVKRTGEKVFLECVQDMDHENMFWYRQDPGLGLRLIYFSYDVKMKEKGDIPEGYSVSREKKERFSLILESASTNQTSMYLCASSTPTGELFFGEGSRLTVL.

This clone occurred a few times. J is TRBJ1-6 and V is TRBV4-2, with 8 bases aligning to TRBD1. This CDR3 is 17 amino acids long. CDR1 LGHNA and CDR2 YNFKEQ come from the germline V gene. The V gene end was trimmed by 2 bases and the J gene end by 2 bases; junction bases not matched to a gene: 5. CDR3 loop: CASSQRDRGTYNSPLHF. CDR3 DNA sequence: TGTGCCAGCAGCCAACGCGACAGGGGAACCTATAATTCACCCCTCCACTTT.

This clone was picked up a small number of times. The chain couples TRBV5-1 to TRBJ1-1; 9 bases map to TRBD1. CDR3 length: 13 amino acids. J gave up 6 bases and V 4 bases, and 4 bases lay outside the gene matches. The germline V gene has CDR1 SGHRS and CDR2 YFSETQ. Written as DNA, the CDR3 is TGCGCCAGCAGCATAGGACAGGGGTCTGAAGCTTTCTTT. It encodes CASSIGQGSEAFF.

This chain joins TRBV12-3 or TRBV12-4 and TRBJ2-7; 8 nucleotides line up with TRBD2. J lost 12 bases, V lost 2 bases, and 9 bases had no gene match. The CDR3 consists of 13 residues. The CDR3 DNA sequence: TGTGCCAGCAGTTTAAGGGGTCGGGAGGGGCGGTACTTC. It translates to CASSLRGREGRYF.

The chain links TRBV2 to TRBJ1-2, with a tentative D call TRBD1 (6 bases). V was cut by 5 bases and J by 7 bases, with 17 bases left in between. Germline V CDR1 and CDR2: SNHLY, FYNNEI. The CDR3 consists of 14 residues. CDR3 nucleotide sequence: TGTGCCAGCAGTTACAGGGAGGGATTAGGTGGCTACACCTTC. Its protein product is CASSYREGLGGYTF.

This chain connects TRBV6-5 to TRBJ1-2, with TRBD1 identical over 7 bases. J gave up 8 bases and V 7 bases, and 1 base lay outside the gene matches. The germline V gene has CDR1 MNHEY and CDR2 SVGAGI. The CDR3 sequence is 10 residues long. CDR3 in amino acids: CASTTGGYTF. Written as DNA, the CDR3 is TGTGCCAGCACGACAGGGGGCTACACCTTC.

The rearrangement uses TRBV20-1 and TRBJ2-2; the D gene is possibly TRBD2 (5 bases). V lost 6 bases, J lost 6 bases, and 8 bases lay in between. Germline assignment: CDR1 DFQATT and CDR2 SNEGSKA (reference sequence). The CDR3 extends over 11 amino acids. Written as DNA, the CDR3 is TGCAGTGCGAGGGTATCCGGGGAGCTGTTTTTT. Its protein product is CSARVSGELFF.

This rearrangement joins TRBV7-6 to TRBJ2-2; D may be TRBD1 (5 bases). The germline gives CDR1 SGHVS, CDR2 FNYEAQ. V was pared by 0 bases and J by 0 bases, with 11 bases between. The CDR3 is 17 amino acids. DNA for the CDR3: TGTGCCAGCAGCTTAGCTCTAGGACAATCGAACACCGGGGAGCTGTTTTTT. Residues: CASSLALGQSNTGELFF.

The chain couples TRBV4-1 to TRBJ1-3; 8 nucleotides align to TRBD1. The germline CDR1 and CDR2 sequences are MGHRA and YSYEKL. There are 19 residues in the CDR3. V was clipped by 3 bases and J by 2 bases; unmatched bases: 15. DNA for the CDR3: TGCGCCAGCAGCCACGATCCCCTTTACCGGACAGGGACTGGAAACACCATATATTTT. Its protein is CASSHDPLYRTGTGNTIYF.

CDR3 sequence: CASSQGWGQGASVGSGYTF. Written as DNA, the CDR3 is TGTGCCAGCAGCCAAGGTTGGGGACAGGGGGCTTCGGTTGGGAGTGGCTACACCTTC. This sequence joins TRBV4-2 and TRBJ1-2; 12 positions match TRBD1. CDR1 and CDR2 from the germline V gene are LGHNA and YNFKEQ. V shed 1 base, J shed 7 bases, and the junction held 16 bases outside the gene matches. The CDR3 totals 19 residues.

This clone was detected only once. This chain uses TRBV5-1 with TRBJ2-3; a weak D match, TRBD2 (5 bases). The length of the CDR3 is 15 residues. Germline V gene lookup returns CDR1 SGHRS and CDR2 YFSETQ. V lost 0 bases and J 4 bases, leaving 12 bases between the germline ends. The CDR3 region is CASSLDSRAADTQYF. The CDR3 coding sequence is TGCGCCAGCAGCTTGGATTCGAGGGCGGCAGATACGCAGTATTTT.

The table lists this clone with a count of one. The J gene is TRBJ2-2, the V gene TRBV24-1, with D possibly being TRBD1 (5 bases). The ends were cut back, 0 bases at V and 5 bases at J, with 12 bases in the middle. Germline values: CDR1 KGHDR, CDR2 SFDVKD. The CDR3 is 16 residues long. CDR3 residues: CATSDLRLGDTGELFF. In nucleotides, the CDR3 is TGTGCCACCAGTGATTTGCGTCTAGGGGATACCGGGGAGCTGTTTTTT.

The chain links TRBV5-5 to TRBJ2-5; D unresolved. Germline CDR1 and CDR2: SGHKS and YYEKEE (reference sequence). V lost 2 bases to trimming and J lost 2 bases, with 10 bases between them. The CDR3 has 14 amino acids. The CDR3 region is CASSFESTQETQYF. CDR3 DNA sequence: TGTGCCAGCAGCTTTGAGAGTACTCAAGAGACCCAGTACTTC.

The V gene is TRBV20-1, the J gene TRBJ2-1; D not certain. V lost 5 bases and J lost 7, with 9 bases in between. Germline loops: CDR1 DFQATT, CDR2 SNEGSKA (reference sequence). This CDR3 has 11 amino acids. The CDR3 nucleotides read TGCAGTGCTTCCCCCGTTAATGAGCAGTTCTTC. Its translation: CSASPVNEQFF.

This chain links TRBV16 with TRBJ2-7; a weak D match, TRBD2 (5 bases). Trimming removed 4 bases from V and 2 bases from J, with 12 bases in between. Per the germline V gene, CDR1 is KGHSY and CDR2 is FQNENV. This CDR3 contains 14 residues. The CDR3 is CASSLEEKPYEQYF. For the CDR3, the DNA is TGTGCCAGCAGCCTGGAGGAAAAGCCCTACGAGCAGTACTTC.

Note on this clone: Other DNA sequences in this sample translate to the same CDR3. This chain joins TRBV30 and TRBJ1-2; weak D call: TRBD1 (5 bases). CDR1 is GTSNPN and CDR2 is SVGIG in the germline V gene (reference sequence). This CDR3 has 13 amino acids. V dropped 0 bases and J dropped 4 bases, with 9 bases sitting between them. CDR3 sequence: CAWSVWGSYGYTF. The DNA of the CDR3 is TGTGCCTGGAGTGTATGGGGCAGCTATGGCTACACCTTC.

The V and J genes are TRBV6-5 and TRBJ2-7, with 8 bases matching TRBD1. CDR1 is MNHEY and CDR2 is SVGAGI in the germline V gene. Trimming at V came to 8 bases and at J to 4 bases, leaving 7 bases not matched to a gene. This CDR3 region has 13 residues. CDR3 amino acids: CASARDRYYEQYF. CDR3 coding DNA: TGTGCCAGCGCCCGGGACAGGTATTACGAGCAGTACTTC.

The chain recombines TRBV5-5 with TRBJ2-4; possibly TRBD1 for D (6 bases). Trimming took off 4 bases at V and 7 bases at J, with 15 bases between the two ends. Germline-derived CDR1 and CDR2 are SGHKS and YYEKEE (reference sequence). The CDR3 contains 14 residues. DNA of the CDR3: TGTGCCAGCAGCACATTGGGGCAGGGGAACATTCAGTACTTC. It is translated as CASSTLGQGNIQYF.

V and J are TRBV11-2 and TRBJ2-7; D gene unclear. This CDR3 region has 12 residues. Germline CDR1 is SGHAT and CDR2 is FQNNGV. The V gene lost 5 bases and the J gene lost 3 bases, with 8 bases spanning the gap. DNA of the CDR3: TGTGCCAGCAGCCTACTAATCTACGAGCAGTACTTC. Protein: CASSLLIYEQYF.

V is TRBV2 and J is TRBJ1-1; no definite D call. The CDR3 consists of 14 residues. Trimming stripped 1 base from V and 5 bases from J, with 11 bases between. CDR1 is SNHLY, CDR2 FYNNEI, per germline. CDR3: CASSEGGTGTEAFF. DNA for the CDR3: TGTGCCAGCAGTGAAGGGGGAACGGGAACTGAAGCTTTCTTT.

The chain uses TRBV21-1 and TRBJ2-4; the table's D call, TRBD2, was not checked against the DNA. TRBV21-1 counts as a pseudogene. The CDR3 totals 16 residues. The CDR3 DNA follows: TGTGCCAGCAGCCCCTTTTTTCGTTTAGCCAAAAACATTCAGTACTTC. It is translated as CASSPFFRLAKNIQYF.

CDR3 DNA: TGCAGTGCTAGTCCTAACCTCAATGAGCAGTTCTTC. It specifies CSASPNLNEQFF. The gene calls are TRBV20-1 and TRBJ2-1; D is ambiguous. The germline V gene encodes CDR1 DFQATT and CDR2 SNEGSKA (reference sequence). Trimming removed 3 bases from V and 6 bases from J, with 9 bases in between. The CDR3 is 12 amino acids.

V is TRBV30 and J is TRBJ2-7; weak D call: TRBD2 (5 bases). This CDR3 spans 14 amino acids. Germline-derived CDR1 and CDR2 are GTSNPN and SVGIG (reference sequence). The V end lost 0 bases, the J end lost 4 bases, and 13 bases lay between the germline ends. DNA for the CDR3: TGTGCCTGGAGTGTACGGGGTAGGACTTACGAGCAGTACTTC. It translates to CAWSVRGRTYEQYF.

The J gene is TRBJ2-7, the V gene TRBV30, with 12 bases fitting TRBD1. CDR3 length: 16 residues. CDR1 is GTSNPN, CDR2 SVGIG, per germline (reference sequence). V lost 4 bases and J lost 5; bases outside the gene matches: 12. CDR3 protein: CAWNKPGQGAVDEQYF. CDR3 nucleotides: TGTGCCTGGAACAAACCGGGACAGGGGGCGGTGGACGAGCAGTACTTC.

V and J are TRBV11-2 and TRBJ1-1, with 8 bases aligning to TRBD1. This CDR3 contains 16 residues. Germline V CDR1 and CDR2: SGHAT, FQNNGV. V was pared by 5 bases and J by 1 base, with 9 bases of the junction left unmatched. In DNA form, the CDR3 reads TGTGCCAGCAGCAAGACAGGGGCTGCTGGGAACACTGAAGCTTTCTTT. This encodes CASSKTGAAGNTEAFF.

The chain links TRBV11-2 to TRBJ1-4; 7 positions agree with TRBD1. This CDR3 region has 16 residues. CDR1 is SGHAT and CDR2 is FQNNGV in the germline V gene. Unmatched junction bases numbered 11, after V lost 2 bases and J lost 8 bases. The CDR3 loop reads CASSLSLGTVKEKLFF. The CDR3 DNA is TGTGCCAGCAGCTTAAGTCTTGGGACAGTAAAGGAAAAACTGTTTTTT.

This chain uses TRBV15 with TRBJ2-7; a weak D match, TRBD2 (7 bases). The V end lost 0 bases, the J end lost 0 bases, and 9 bases lay between the germline ends. The germline gives CDR1 LNHNV, CDR2 YYDKDF (reference sequence). The CDR3 has 15 amino acids. Here the CDR3 DNA reads TGTGCCACCAGCAGAGATAGGGGGGGCTCCTACGAGCAGTACTTC. It yields the protein CATSRDRGGSYEQYF.

This rearrangement joins TRBV7-8 to TRBJ1-6; possibly TRBD1 for D (6 bases). The V and J ends lost 5 bases and 1 base respectively, with 12 bases between them. The germline gives CDR1 SGHVS, CDR2 FQNEAQ. The CDR3 sequence is 16 residues long. In nucleotides, the CDR3 is TGTGCCAGCAGCCACGACAGGTTATCCTATAATTCACCCCTCCACTTT. The encoded protein is CASSHDRLSYNSPLHF.

This clone was seen a single time. CDR3 coding DNA: TGTGCCAGTGGGGGAGTCGGGACAGATGAAAAACTGTTTTTT. Amino acids: CASGGVGTDEKLFF. J is TRBJ1-4 and V is TRBV19; TRBD1 matches at 7 bases. Trimming at V came to 8 bases and at J to 6 bases, leaving 9 bases not matched to a gene. Per germline, CDR1 LNHDA and CDR2 SQIVND (reference sequence). The CDR3 is 14 residues long.